This entry lists 22 T cell receptor beta chains sequenced from one sample in a study of control samples from healthy donors and cancer patients. The assay was immunoSEQ multiplex PCR, and TCRdb's table has in-frame clones only and misses some. Of some 100,000 clones in the sample, around nine tenths were seen once. The sequenced sample consisted of blood. The source is a human donor in good health. The donor label of this sample is uncertain.

V and J are TRBV21-1 and TRBJ1-6; the table's D call, TRBD1, was not checked against the DNA. TRBV21-1 is an annotated pseudogene. This CDR3 comprises 21 residues. This chain's CDR3 is CASSKAHWGQGGSSYNSPLHF. The CDR3 coding sequence is TGTGCCAGCAGCAAAGCGCACTGGGGACAGGGGGGTAGCTCCTATAATTCACCCCTCCACTTT.

V gene TRBV2 combines with J gene TRBJ1-2; D gene ambiguous. The CDR3 consists of 14 residues. The V gene lost 2 bases and the J gene lost 8 bases, with 15 bases spanning the gap. Germline V CDR1 and CDR2: SNHLY, FYNNEI. DNA of the CDR3: TGTGCCAGCAGTGAATCACCAGGAGGAGGCGGCTACACCTTC. This gives the protein CASSESPGGGGYTF.

This clone was picked up one time. J is TRBJ1-5 and V is TRBV19, with D uncertain. The length of the CDR3 is 14 residues. V was shortened by 7 bases and J by 2 bases, with 12 bases between the two germline ends. CDR1 LNHDA and CDR2 SQIVND come from the germline V gene (reference sequence). CDR3 nucleotides: TGTGCCAGTACGAGTCAAATAGGCAATCAGCCCCAGCATTTT. Its protein is CASTSQIGNQPQHF. Filled out from reference TRBV19 and TRBJ1-5, the complete variable domain reads DGGITQSPKYLFRKEGQNVTLSCEQNLNHDAMYWYRQDPGQGLRLIYYSQIVNDFQKGDIAEGYSVSREKKESFPLTVTSAQKNPTAFYLCASTSQIGNQPQHFGDGTRLSIL.

The chain combines TRBV5-4 with TRBJ2-2; 8 bases map to TRBD1. V gave up 4 bases and J gave up 1 base; unmatched junction bases: 3. The CDR3 spans 15 residues. Germline V gene lookup returns CDR1 SGHNT and CDR2 YYREEE (reference sequence). CDR3 DNA sequence: TGTGCCAGCAGCGTGGGGACAGGGAACACCGGGGAGCTGTTTTTT. It translates to CASSVGTGNTGELFF.

This sequence joins TRBV7-2 and TRBJ1-5; D unresolved. Trimming cost V 1 base and J 4 bases, with 5 bases left between them. Germline CDR1 SGHTA, CDR2 FQGNSA. The CDR3 has 13 amino acids. CDR3 protein: CASSLVGNQPQHF. In DNA form, the CDR3 reads TGTGCCAGCAGCTTAGTGGGTAATCAGCCCCAGCATTTT.

In nucleotides, the CDR3 is TGTGCCAGCGGACAATTAAGCTCCTACAATGAGCAGTTCTTC. Encoded protein: CASGQLSSYNEQFF. The gene calls are TRBV2 and TRBJ2-1; possible D gene TRBD1, 5 bases. Between the trimmed V and J ends, which lost 8 bases and 0 bases, there was a span of 11 bases. CDR3 length: 14 residues. The V gene's germline CDR1 is SNHLY and CDR2 FYNNEI.

The rearrangement joins TRBV29-1 to TRBJ2-1; 13 nucleotides line up with TRBD2. The junction had 8 bases not matched to a gene; V was cut back by 3 bases and J by 12 bases. The CDR3 is 14 residues long. Germline CDR1 reads SQVTM; CDR2 reads ANQGSEA. The CDR3 sequence is CSVEGGTSGVGQFF. The DNA for the CDR3 is TGCAGCGTTGAGGGTGGGACTAGCGGGGTAGGGCAGTTCTTC.

This rearrangement joins TRBV3-1 (or the pseudogene TRBV3-2) to TRBJ1-6, with no clear D. The CDR3 contains 17 residues. The germline V and J ends were trimmed by 5 bases and 5 bases, with 19 bases remaining between them. CDR1 LGHDT and CDR2 YNNKEL come from the germline V gene (reference sequence). The CDR3 DNA is TGTGCCAGCAGCGCCACAATTCCCCTCGTGGATAATTCACCCCTCCACTTT. This encodes CASSATIPLVDNSPLHF.

The chain recombines TRBV29-1 with TRBJ1-5; D call uncertain. This CDR3 contains 13 residues. From germline, CDR1 is SQVTM and CDR2 ANQGSEA. Trimming took 6 bases from V and 7 from J, leaving 16 bases between them. CDR3 sequence (DNA): TGCAGCGTCGCAACCGATGAAGGACAGCCCCAGCATTTT. Translation: CSVATDEGQPQHF.

This clone was seen only once. The chain links TRBV3-1 (or the pseudogene TRBV3-2) to TRBJ2-2, with 10 bases that match TRBD1. The germline CDR1 and CDR2 sequences are LGHDT and YNNKEL (reference sequence). CDR3 length equals 16 residues. Germline trimming cut 4 bases from V and 7 bases from J; bases unmatched to any gene: 9. The CDR3 region is CASSLRTGGKGGELFF. The CDR3 nucleotides read TGTGCCAGCAGCCTAAGGACAGGGGGAAAAGGCGGGGAGCTGTTTTTT.

The genes are TRBV4-3 and TRBJ2-1; no clear D gene. In germline, CDR1 is LGHNA, CDR2 YSLEER. The V end lost 3 bases, the J end lost 3 bases, and 3 bases lay between the germline ends. CDR3 length: 12 amino acids. DNA of the CDR3: TGCGCCAGCAGCCAGGACTACAATGAGCAGTTCTTC. Residues: CASSQDYNEQFF.

The DNA of the CDR3 is TGTGCCAGCTCATCCGCCGGGGGGGATGGCTACACCTTC. Its protein is CASSSAGGDGYTF. The chain is built from TRBV18 and TRBJ1-2, with D perhaps TRBD1 (5 bases). Deletions cut 5 bases from V and 6 bases from J, with 13 bases between. This CDR3 has 13 amino acids. Per the germline V gene, CDR1 is KGHSH and CDR2 is LQKENI.

The rearrangement joins TRBV2 to TRBJ2-3, with D possibly matching TRBD2 (6 bases). The germline CDR1 and CDR2 sequences are SNHLY and FYNNEI. This CDR3 is built from 13 residues. V was cut by 6 bases and J by 5 bases, with 12 bases left in between. The CDR3 DNA sequence: TGTGCCAGCAGCCATCCCGGGGGAGATACGCAGTATTTT. It translates to CASSHPGGDTQYF.

The J gene is TRBJ1-4, the V gene TRBV18, with 8 bases aligning to TRBD1. From germline, CDR1 is KGHSH and CDR2 LQKENI. The trim removed 6 bases at V and 4 bases at J, leaving 7 bases unmatched. CDR3 length: 15 residues. The CDR3 loop is CASSRSGQGNEKLFF. CDR3 DNA: TGTGCCAGCTCGCGGTCTGGACAGGGTAATGAAAAACTGTTTTTT.

The chain joins TRBV6-2 or TRBV6-3 to TRBJ1-5, with 8 nucleotides matching TRBD1. V lost 2 bases and J lost 0; bases outside the gene matches: 9. In germline, CDR1 is MNHEY, CDR2 SVGEGT. The CDR3 length is 18 residues. This chain's CDR3 is CASSYEVEQGVSNQPQHF. The CDR3 DNA sequence: TGTGCCAGCAGTTACGAGGTAGAACAGGGGGTTAGCAATCAGCCCCAGCATTTT.

The CDR3 here is CAGSKQANTGELFF. The DNA of the CDR3 is TGTGCCGGCTCCAAACAGGCGAACACCGGGGAGCTGTTTTTT. This chain joins TRBV7-9 and TRBJ2-2, with D possibly matching TRBD1 (5 bases). Germline V gene data show CDR1 as SEHNR and CDR2 as FQNEAQ (reference sequence). The CDR3 runs 14 residues. Trimming took 11 bases from V and 0 from J, leaving 13 bases between them.

This clone was recorded a few times. The J gene is TRBJ2-1, the V gene TRBV7-9; 8 bases line up with TRBD1. The CDR3 has 16 amino acids. Germline CDR1 reads SEHNR; CDR2 reads FQNEAQ (reference sequence). The J segment lost 1 base and the V segment lost 4 bases, leaving 6 bases of the junction unmatched. The CDR3 nucleotides are TGTGCCAGCAGCTCCTTAGGGGACAGGTCCTACAATGAGCAGTTCTTC. Translating it yields CASSSLGDRSYNEQFF.

The rearrangement uses TRBV9 and TRBJ2-1; 10 bases align to TRBD2. The CDR3 covers 20 residues. Unmatched junction bases numbered 17, after V lost 3 bases and J lost 2 bases. Per the germline V gene, CDR1 is SGDLS and CDR2 is YYNGEE. The DNA for the CDR3 is TGTGCCAGCAGCGGGGCTAGCGGGGGAGCCCAGTTCGCGCCCTACAATGAGCAGTTCTTC. Translation gives CASSGASGGAQFAPYNEQFF.

The CDR3 DNA reads TGTGCCAGCAGTCGACAGGGCTCAGGAAACACCATATATTTT. This encodes CASSRQGSGNTIYF. J is TRBJ1-3 and V is TRBV6-5; 7 bases align to TRBD1. V trimming: 5 bases; J trimming: 4 bases; junction bases outside the gene matches: 5. Germline V CDR1 and CDR2: MNHEY, SVGAGI. This CDR3 is 14 amino acids long.

This chain joins TRBV10-3 and TRBJ2-2; 13 bases are a match to TRBD2. The CDR3 is made up of 16 amino acids. After removal of 0 bases from V and 5 bases from J, the junction contained 0 bases not matched to a gene. From germline, CDR1 is ENHRY and CDR2 SYGVKD. This CDR3 reads CAISESTSGGTGELFF. Here the CDR3 DNA reads TGTGCCATCAGTGAGTCGACTAGCGGGGGGACCGGGGAGCTGTTTTTT.

The rearrangement joins TRBV15 to TRBJ1-1, with a tentative D call TRBD1 (5 bases). CDR1 and CDR2 from the germline V gene are LNHNV and YYDKDF (reference sequence). CDR3 size: 14 residues. The germline V and J ends were trimmed by 5 bases and 1 base, with 11 bases remaining between them. The CDR3 region has the DNA TGTGCCACCAGCCGAGGGGTTGGGAACACTGAAGCTTTCTTT. Amino acid sequence: CATSRGVGNTEAFF.

This clone was recorded only once. The rearrangement joins TRBV7-9 to TRBJ2-5, with 9 positions matching TRBD1. CDR1 SEHNR and CDR2 FQNEAQ come from the germline V gene (reference sequence). V shed 2 bases, J shed 4 bases, and the junction held 5 bases outside the gene matches. CDR3 length: 15 residues. CDR3: CASSLQGDRAETQYF. The CDR3 DNA reads TGTGCCAGCAGCTTACAAGGGGACAGGGCAGAGACCCAGTACTTC.